This is a list of T cell receptor beta chains from one sample in a study of blood T cell repertoires in COVID-19. Sequenced by immunoSEQ multiplex PCR; TCRdb stores in-frame clones only, minus some. The table lists about 70,000 clones, 75% to 85% of them singletons. Source material: peripheral blood. These TCRs come from a man aged 65 to 79 who had recovered from COVID-19. Both conserved end residues are part of each CDR3. The order of the fields is D gene, CDR3 length, clone size, V gene, J gene, CDR3 protein, CDR3 DNA. The D gene is left open where the match is weak. Not all rows give a size; the values are once, few, many and, for expanded clones, a class.

TRBD1,15,-,TRBV4-3,TRBJ1-6,CASSQGQGYNSPLHF,TGCGCCAGCAGCCAGGGACAGGGTTATAATTCACCCCTCCACTTT
TRBD1,16,-,TRBV15,TRBJ2-7,CATSRLGQGLTYEQYF,TGTGCCACCAGCCGGCTAGGACAGGGGCTCACCTACGAGCAGTACTTC
-,12,once,TRBV7-9,TRBJ2-7,CASTMGRGEQYF,TGTGCCAGCACCATGGGCAGGGGCGAGCAGTACTTC
-,12,few,TRBV6-5,TRBJ1-1,CASSQDWTEAFF,TGTGCCAGCAGCCAGGACTGGACTGAAGCTTTCTTT
TRBD2,16,-,TRBV5-4,TRBJ2-3,CASSLGLAGVTDTQYF,TGTGCCAGCAGCTTGGGGCTAGCGGGTGTCACAGATACGCAGTATTTT
-,14,few,TRBV19,TRBJ2-5,CASSIGTLAETQYF,TGTGCCAGTAGTATAGGCACCCTTGCGGAGACCCAGTACTTC
-,12,few,TRBV10-2,TRBJ2-1,CASSERGNEQFF,TGCGCCAGCAGTGAGCGAGGGAATGAGCAGTTCTTC
TRBD1,22,-,TRBV4-3,TRBJ2-6,CASSQDYRGQGLIPSGANVLTF,TGCGCCAGCAGCCAAGACTACAGGGGACAGGGATTGATTCCCTCTGGGGCCAACGTCCTGACTTTC
TRBD2,18,-,TRBV9,TRBJ2-3,CASSVLPTSGGGTDTQYF,TGTGCCAGCAGCGTCCTCCCCACTAGCGGGGGTGGAACAGATACGCAGTATTTT
TRBD2,16,-,TRBV18,TRBJ2-3,CASSPAGLANTDTQYF,TGTGCCAGCTCACCCGCGGGACTAGCGAACACAGATACGCAGTATTTT
-,13,-,TRBV6-6,TRBJ2-3,CATTQGSTDTQYF,TGTGCCACTACCCAGGGTAGCACAGATACGCAGTATTTT
-,14,-,TRBV5-5,TRBJ2-7,CASSLATGSYEQYF,TGTGCCAGCAGCTTGGCCACAGGATCCTACGAGCAGTACTTC
TRBD2,15,-,TRBV19,TRBJ2-1,CASSFGLAGSVEQFF,TGTGCCAGTAGTTTCGGACTAGCGGGAAGCGTTGAGCAGTTCTTC
TRBD1,15,-,TRBV19,TRBJ1-5,CASSIDRGSNQPQHF,TGTGCCAGTAGTATTGACAGGGGAAGCAATCAGCCCCAGCATTTT
TRBD1,13,-,TRBV7-2,TRBJ1-3,CASSWTGGNTIYF,TGTGCCAGCAGCTGGACAGGGGGAAACACCATATATTTT
-,14,-,TRBV27,TRBJ1-6,CASRGPGVVSPLHF,TGTGCCAGCAGGGGGCCAGGGGTTGTTTCACCCCTCCACTTT
-,16,once,TRBV11-2,TRBJ2-2,CASSQSSGEGTGELFF,TGTGCCAGCAGCCAATCCTCAGGGGAGGGCACCGGGGAGCTGTTTTTT
TRBD2,17,-,TRBV18,TRBJ2-5,CASSPPRSGGIIWTQYF,TGTGCCAGCTCACCACCTCGGAGCGGGGGGATTATTTGGACCCAGTACTTC
TRBD1,15,-,TRBV15,TRBJ2-7,CATSGRTGSTYEQYF,TGTGCCACCAGCGGGCGGACAGGGAGTACCTACGAGCAGTACTTC
TRBD1,14,-,TRBV13,TRBJ2-7,CASSSRQGSYEQYF,TGTGCCAGCAGCTCTCGACAGGGCTCGTACGAGCAGTACTTC
-,13,-,TRBV16,TRBJ1-5,CASSLRSDQPQHF,TGTGCCAGCAGCCTAAGATCGGATCAGCCCCAGCATTTT
-,14,-,TRBV6-5,TRBJ1-1,CASSQPPEVTEAFF,TGTGCCAGCAGTCAACCCCCGGAGGTCACTGAAGCTTTCTTT
TRBD2,15,-,TRBV5-1,TRBJ2-1,CASSRTSGSLSEQFF,TGCGCCAGCTCGAGGACTAGCGGGAGTTTAAGTGAGCAGTTCTTC
TRBD1,14,few,TRBV30,TRBJ1-5,CAWSWGQGNQPQHF,TGTGCCTGGAGCTGGGGACAGGGCAATCAGCCCCAGCATTTT
-,14,-,TRBV10-2,TRBJ1-4,CASSVGTGREKLFF,TGCGCCAGCAGTGTGGGAACAGGGAGAGAAAAACTGTTTTTT
-,16,-,TRBV19,TRBJ1-5,CASRQGSGFSNQPQHF,TGTGCCAGTAGACAGGGATCCGGCTTTAGCAATCAGCCCCAGCATTTT
-,19,-,TRBV7-8,TRBJ1-1,CASSLARRIQGRENTEAFF,TGTGCCAGCAGCTTAGCGCGTCGGATACAGGGTAGGGAGAACACTGAAGCTTTCTTT